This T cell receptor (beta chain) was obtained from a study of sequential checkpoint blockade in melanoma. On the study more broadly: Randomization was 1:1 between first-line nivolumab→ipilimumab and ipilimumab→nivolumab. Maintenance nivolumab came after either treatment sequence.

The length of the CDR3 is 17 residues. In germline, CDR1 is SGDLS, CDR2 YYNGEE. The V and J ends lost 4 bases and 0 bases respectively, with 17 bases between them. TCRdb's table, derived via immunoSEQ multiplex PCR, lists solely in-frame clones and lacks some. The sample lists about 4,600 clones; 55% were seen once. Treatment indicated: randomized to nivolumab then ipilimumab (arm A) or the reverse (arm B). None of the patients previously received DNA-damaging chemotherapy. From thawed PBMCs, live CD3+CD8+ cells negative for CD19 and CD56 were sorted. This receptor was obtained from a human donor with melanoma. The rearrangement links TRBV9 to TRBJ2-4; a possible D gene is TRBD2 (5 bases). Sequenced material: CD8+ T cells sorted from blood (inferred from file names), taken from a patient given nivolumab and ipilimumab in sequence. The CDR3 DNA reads TGTGCCAGCAGCACCGGGGTAACTGATCTAGCCAAAAACATTCAGTACTTC. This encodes CASSTGVTDLAKNIQYF.